A single sample gave rise to the 28 T cell receptor beta chains below, sequenced in a study of T cell responses to AZD1222 COVID-19 vaccine. Libraries were prepared by immunoSEQ multiplex PCR; TCRdb keeps only in-frame clonotypes and omits some of them. The data show 120,000 to 150,000 clones, more than 75% seen once. Sample: peripheral blood, taken on day 0 of MenACWY control vaccination. These receptors all stem from an adult in good health.

This chain connects TRBV5-6 to TRBJ2-2; tentative D call: TRBD2 (5 bases). The ends were cut back, 5 bases at V and 6 bases at J, with 11 bases in the middle. The CDR3 has 13 amino acids. Germline lookup yields CDR1 SGHDT and CDR2 YYEEEE. The CDR3 coding sequence is TGTGCCAGCAGGCTAACCGGGGCCGGGGAGCTGTTTTTT. Amino acid sequence: CASRLTGAGELFF.

The chain employs TRBV11-2 and TRBJ1-4; no firm D call. CDR1 and CDR2 (germline): SGHAT, FQNNGV. Trimming cost V 4 bases and J 4 bases, with 10 bases left between them. This CDR3 is built from 14 residues. CDR3 sequence reads: CASSSPRVNEKLFF. Written as DNA, the CDR3 is TGTGCCAGCAGCTCCCCCAGAGTTAATGAAAAACTGTTTTTT.

The gene calls are TRBV5-6 and TRBJ2-1, with unresolved D. V was shortened by 1 base and J by 9 bases, with 11 bases between the two germline ends. Germline V gene sequence: CDR1 SGHDT, CDR2 YYEEEE. The CDR3 length is 13 residues. CDR3 bases: TGTGCCAGCAGCTTGAGGATAAGTGGTGAGCAGTTCTTC. Amino acids: CASSLRISGEQFF.

The genes are TRBV30 and TRBJ1-4; D uncertain. V was trimmed by 7 bases and J by 8 bases, leaving 14 bases between them. Germline V gene sequence: CDR1 GTSNPN, CDR2 SVGIG (reference sequence). The CDR3 loop spans 12 amino acids. This CDR3 reads CAYSGGWEKLFF. The CDR3 DNA follows: TGTGCCTACTCAGGAGGTTGGGAAAAACTGTTTTTT. The full variable domain, with the rest looked up from reference TRBV30 and TRBJ1-4, is SQTIHQWPATLVQPVGSPLSLECTVEGTSNPNLYWYRQAAGRGLQLLFYSVGIGQISSEVPQNLSASRPQDRQFILSSKKLLLSDSGFYLCAYSGGWEKLFFGSGTQLSVL.

This clone was observed once. The chain has TRBV3-1 (or the pseudogene TRBV3-2) and TRBJ1-6; TRBD1 agrees at 8 bases. V gave up 5 bases and J gave up 7 bases; unmatched junction bases: 7. Per the germline V gene, CDR1 is LGHDT and CDR2 is YNNKEL (reference sequence). The CDR3 sequence is 15 residues long. CDR3 sequence: CASSFRDRTNSPLHF. In DNA, the CDR3 is TGTGCCAGCAGCTTCCGGGACAGGACCAATTCACCCCTCCACTTT.

The chain combines TRBV9 with TRBJ2-2; D is perhaps TRBD1 or TRBD2 (5 bases each). Trimming pared 3 bases from V and 0 bases from J, leaving 9 bases between. The germline V gene has CDR1 SGDLS and CDR2 YYNGEE. The CDR3 runs 15 residues. The CDR3 DNA sequence: TGTGCCAGCAGCGCCGGGACGGCGAACACCGGGGAGCTGTTTTTT. Its translation: CASSAGTANTGELFF.

This clone was seen only a few times. The chain joins TRBV5-1 to TRBJ2-7; 11 bases map to TRBD1. CDR1 is SGHRS and CDR2 is YFSETQ in the germline V gene. The CDR3 is 15 amino acids. V lost 4 bases, J lost 2 bases, and 5 bases stayed unmatched. The CDR3 protein is CASSLRTGGTYEQYF. The CDR3 nucleotides are TGCGCCAGCAGCCTCCGGACAGGGGGCACCTACGAGCAGTACTTC.

V gene TRBV12-3 or TRBV12-4 combines with J gene TRBJ2-2, with 7 bases fitting TRBD1. V was clipped by 10 bases and J by 1 base; unmatched bases: 3. The CDR3 covers 13 residues. In DNA, the CDR3 is TGTGCCACGAGGGACAGGAACACCGGGGAGCTGTTTTTT. Protein product: CATRDRNTGELFF.

V gene TRBV27 combines with J gene TRBJ2-5; D perhaps matches TRBD2 (5 bases). Trimming took off 6 bases at V and 1 base at J, with 9 bases between the two ends. This CDR3 is built from 13 residues. The germline V gene has CDR1 MNHEY and CDR2 SMNVEV (reference sequence). CDR3 in amino acids: CASRPGIQETQYF. The CDR3 DNA is TGTGCCAGCAGGCCGGGAATCCAAGAGACCCAGTACTTC.

The chain has TRBV11-2 and TRBJ2-3, with TRBD2 identical over 10 bases. Germline lookup yields CDR1 SGHAT and CDR2 FQNNGV. The V gene end was trimmed by 0 bases and the J gene end by 7 bases; junction bases not matched to a gene: 10. The CDR3 is 17 amino acids. Written as DNA, the CDR3 is TGTGCCAGCAGCTTAGATAAACTAGCGGGACTCGCCCATACGCAGTATTTT. It codes for CASSLDKLAGLAHTQYF.

The chain is built from TRBV6-1 and TRBJ1-2; D might be TRBD1 (5 bases). Trimming shortened V by 3 bases and J by 4 bases, and 15 bases separated the two germline ends. Germline V gene sequence: CDR1 MNHNS, CDR2 SASEGT. The CDR3 loop spans 15 amino acids. DNA for the CDR3: TGTGCCAGCAGTGACGAGTCCGGGACCTTCTATGGCTACACCTTC. Encoded protein: CASSDESGTFYGYTF.

The gene calls are TRBV7-9 and TRBJ2-2; no clear D gene. The length of the CDR3 is 17 residues. Germline V gives CDR1 SEHNR, CDR2 FQNEAQ (reference sequence). Between the trimmed V and J ends, which lost 5 bases and 0 bases, there was a span of 16 bases. The CDR3, as DNA: TGTGCCAGCAGCCAAAAACGGCAGGTGTCGAACACCGGGGAGCTGTTTTTT. Its protein is CASSQKRQVSNTGELFF. Full variable domain (missing parts from reference TRBV7-9 and TRBJ2-2): DTGVSQNPRHKITKRGQNVTFRCDPISEHNRLYWYRQTLGQGPEFLTYFQNEAQLEKSRLLSDRFSAERPKGSFSTLEIQRTEQGDSAMYLCASSQKRQVSNTGELFFGEGSRLTVL.

The chain uses TRBV5-5 and TRBJ2-3, with 7 bases identical to TRBD1. CDR1 and CDR2 from the germline V gene are SGHKS and YYEKEE (reference sequence). Losses at the gene ends were 5 bases for V and 2 bases for J; bases not matched to a gene: 5. CDR3 length: 14 residues. CDR3: CASRPGQSTDTQYF. CDR3 DNA sequence: TGTGCCAGCAGACCGGGACAGTCCACAGATACGCAGTATTTT.

This chain connects TRBV28 to TRBJ2-5; D not certain. The CDR3 spans 17 residues. Germline V gene data show CDR1 as MDHEN and CDR2 as SYDVKM. With 3 bases removed from V and 7 bases from J, the gap between germline ends came to 24 bases. The CDR3 DNA sequence: TGTGCCAGCAGTTTCCGGAAACTATCCTTGGGGATACTGACCCAGTACTTC. Protein product: CASSFRKLSLGILTQYF.

The genes are TRBV29-1 and TRBJ2-3; D tentatively reads TRBD1 or TRBD2 (5 bases each). The CDR3 loop spans 11 amino acids. The germline V gene has CDR1 SQVTM and CDR2 ANQGSEA. V dropped 6 bases and J dropped 6 bases, with 10 bases sitting between them. The CDR3 is CSVGPRDTQYF. CDR3 nucleotides: TGCAGCGTGGGACCAAGGGATACGCAGTATTTT.

The V and J genes are TRBV14 and TRBJ1-4; D ambiguous. The CDR3 consists of 16 residues. Trimming removed 1 base at V and 8 bases at J, with 17 bases between. From germline, CDR1 is SGHDN and CDR2 FVKESK. The chain's CDR3 is CASSQVPAGYEEKLFF. The CDR3 nucleotides read TGTGCCAGCAGCCAAGTTCCTGCGGGGTATGAAGAAAAACTGTTTTTT.

The chain is built from TRBV6-4 and TRBJ1-3; TRBD1 matches at 7 bases. Germline CDR1 is MRHNA and CDR2 is SNTAGT. V lost 2 bases to trimming and J lost 0 bases; unmatched junction nucleotides: 16. The CDR3 contains 20 residues. The CDR3 DNA reads as TGTGCCAGCAGTGACCCTCGACAGGGACTAACCAGAGACTCTGGAAACACCATATATTTT. Translation gives CASSDPRQGLTRDSGNTIYF.

The chain is built from TRBV7-9 and TRBJ1-2; TRBD1 is a possible D gene (5 bases). Germline CDR1 SEHNR, CDR2 FQNEAQ (reference sequence). There are 13 residues in the CDR3. Deletions cut 0 bases from V and 8 bases from J, with 10 bases between. Here the CDR3 reads CASSLAGARGYTF. In DNA, the CDR3 is TGTGCCAGCAGCTTAGCCGGGGCGAGAGGCTACACCTTC. Full variable domain (remainder filled in from reference TRBV7-9 and TRBJ1-2): DTGVSQNPRHKITKRGQNVTFRCDPISEHNRLYWYRQTLGQGPEFLTYFQNEAQLEKSRLLSDRFSAERPKGSFSTLEIQRTEQGDSAMYLCASSLAGARGYTFGSGTRLTVV.

The gene calls are TRBV24-1 and TRBJ2-2, with 7 bases fitting TRBD1. Germline CDR1 and CDR2: KGHDR and SFDVKD. This CDR3 has 13 amino acids. J lost 1 base, V lost 10 bases, and 2 bases had no gene match. Here the CDR3 DNA reads TGTGCCACGCGACAGGGGAACACCGGGGAGCTGTTTTTT. Amino acid sequence: CATRQGNTGELFF.

This clone came up a few times. This chain joins TRBV19 and TRBJ2-5; D unclear. Trimming removed 3 bases from V and 5 bases from J, with 4 bases in between. CDR1 is LNHDA, CDR2 SQIVND, per germline (reference sequence). CDR3 length: 11 residues. This chain's CDR3 is CASSIMETQYF. DNA of the CDR3: TGTGCCAGTAGTATTATGGAGACCCAGTACTTC.

This clone has just one count. This chain links TRBV27 with TRBJ2-7, with D perhaps matching TRBD1 (5 bases). This CDR3 region has 13 residues. The V gene's germline CDR1 is MNHEY and CDR2 SMNVEV (reference sequence). V lost 6 bases and J lost 4, with 13 bases in between. The CDR3 sequence is CASRVQGDYEQYF. The CDR3 DNA is TGTGCCAGCAGAGTCCAAGGGGATTACGAGCAGTACTTC.

The chain links TRBV11-2 to TRBJ2-7; D call uncertain. Germline CDR1 reads SGHAT; CDR2 reads FQNNGV. The CDR3 is 16 amino acids. Trimming removed 3 bases at V and 4 bases at J, with 19 bases between. CDR3 loop: CASSFLVPSPPYEQYV. The CDR3 nucleotides read TGTGCCAGCAGCTTTCTGGTCCCCTCCCCACCTTACGAGCAGTACGTC.

As for this clone: A read error may account for a junction end that differs from germline. The chain recombines TRBV19 with TRBJ1-2; D call uncertain. CDR1 LNHDA and CDR2 SQIVND come from the germline V gene (reference sequence). The CDR3 length is 15 residues. DNA of the CDR3: TGTGCCAGTAGTATAGAGGGCACAGTACCCTATAGCTACACCTTC. This codes for CASSIEGTVPYSYTF.

The chain joins TRBV13 to TRBJ2-7; 10 nucleotides agree with TRBD2. The CDR3 length is 15 residues. V was clipped by 5 bases and J by 2 bases; unmatched bases: 6. Germline lookup yields CDR1 PRHDT and CDR2 FYEKMQ (reference sequence). In nucleotides, the CDR3 is TGTGCCAGCAGCATTTTAGCGGGGGGACCCTACGAGCAGTACGTC. Encoded protein: CASSILAGGPYEQYV.

This rearrangement joins TRBV19 to TRBJ2-5; TRBD1 matches at 9 bases. The CDR3 runs to 15 residues. The junction had 7 bases not matched to a gene; V was cut back by 6 bases and J by 2 bases. CDR1 and CDR2 from the germline V gene are LNHDA and SQIVND (reference sequence). In DNA, the CDR3 is TGTGCCAGTAGGCACAGGGGGCTCCCTCAAGAGACCCAGTACTTC. Translated: CASRHRGLPQETQYF. The whole variable domain, filled in from reference TRBV19 and TRBJ2-5, reads DGGITQSPKYLFRKEGQNVTLSCEQNLNHDAMYWYRQDPGQGLRLIYYSQIVNDFQKGDIAEGYSVSREKKESFPLTVTSAQKNPTAFYLCASRHRGLPQETQYFGPGTRLLVL.

The genes are TRBV7-3 and TRBJ2-5; D perhaps matches TRBD2 (5 bases). The CDR3 runs to 14 residues. Per germline, CDR1 SGHTA and CDR2 FQGTGA. With 5 bases removed from V and 4 bases from J, the gap between germline ends came to 14 bases. The CDR3 protein is CASSPGAGRETQYF. As DNA, the CDR3 is TGTGCCAGCAGCCCCGGCGCGGGTCGAGAGACCCAGTACTTC.

The chain uses TRBV5-4 and TRBJ2-7; the D gene is possibly TRBD1 (6 bases). The CDR3 contains 15 residues. The germline V gene has CDR1 SGHNT and CDR2 YYREEE (reference sequence). Trimming pared 4 bases from V and 3 bases from J, leaving 17 bases between. The CDR3, as DNA: TGTGCCAGCAGCCCACGTACAGGGATGGACTACGAGCAGTACTTC. Translation gives CASSPRTGMDYEQYF.

As for this clone: An end of the junction differs from the germline gene, which may be a read error. V gene TRBV5-6 combines with J gene TRBJ2-5; no reliable D call. In germline, CDR1 is SGHDT, CDR2 YYEEEE. The CDR3 consists of 11 residues. CDR3 residues: CTSSLSETQYF. The DNA for the CDR3 is TGTACCAGCAGCTTGAGTGAGACCCAGTACTTC.